What follows are 31 T cell receptor beta chains derived from one specimen sequenced in a study of identical twins. TCRdb fed the 5' RACE reads into MiXCR, producing one record per CDR3 protein. The sample yields around 530,000 distinct CDR3 sequences, roughly 15% seen once. This sample also appeared in a second study, on yellow fever vaccine responses in identical twins.

The source material was CD4+ T cells sorted from blood. All receptors derive from a woman aged 18-29 years in good health.

This clonotype was detected many times. CDR3: CSASPLDFTYEQYV. The DNA for the CDR3 is TGCAGTGCTAGTCCCCTAGACTTCACCTACGAGCAGTACGTC. This chain joins TRBV20-1 and TRBJ2-7; D is uncertain. The V end was cut by 3 bases, the J end by 2 bases, with 14 bases between. The CDR3 contains 14 residues. Germline CDR1 reads DFQATT; CDR2 reads SNEGSKA (reference sequence).

There are many counts of this clonotype. V usage is TRBV5-6 and J usage is TRBJ2-1; possible D gene TRBD2, 5 bases. Germline-derived CDR1 and CDR2 are SGHDT and YYEEEE. Trimming removed 0 bases at V and 3 bases at J, with 10 bases between. The CDR3 loop spans 15 amino acids. CDR3 DNA sequence: TGTGCCAGCAGCTTGGCTCGGACTTACTACAATGAGCAGTTCTTC. Residues: CASSLARTYYNEQFF.

The gene calls are TRBV5-1 and TRBJ2-3, with 9 bases fitting TRBD2. Looked up from germline, CDR1 is SGHRS and CDR2 is YFSETQ. V was clipped by 6 bases and J by 4 bases; unmatched bases: 9. CDR3 length equals 15 residues. Written as DNA, the CDR3 is TGCGCCAGCACACCTAGCGGGGTTGGAGCAGATACGCAGTATTTT. It is translated as CASTPSGVGADTQYF.

This clonotype has just a few counts. In nucleotides, the CDR3 is TGCGCCAGCAGTGAGGGCCGGTGGCCAGATACGCAGTATTTT. Its translation: CASSEGRWPDTQYF. The chain is built from TRBV10-1 and TRBJ2-3; no clear D gene. Trimming pared 2 bases from V and 4 bases from J, leaving 10 bases between. Germline CDR1 is WNHNN and CDR2 is SYGVQD (reference sequence). The CDR3 is 14 amino acids.

The chain has TRBV14 and TRBJ1-4; TRBD1 aligns across 9 bases. V was pared by 3 bases and J by 6 bases, with 2 bases of the junction left unmatched. Germline assignment: CDR1 SGHDN and CDR2 FVKESK. This CDR3 comprises 14 residues. CDR3 loop: CASSHRDRDEKLFF. The CDR3 DNA sequence: TGTGCCAGCAGCCACCGGGACAGGGATGAAAAACTGTTTTTT.

Only a few counts were recorded for this clonotype. V gene TRBV28 combines with J gene TRBJ1-1; D is ambiguous. CDR1 is MDHEN, CDR2 SYDVKM, per germline. V shed 4 bases and J shed 0 bases, with 15 bases lying between them. This CDR3 spans 16 amino acids. Here the CDR3 reads CASSSNGGSMNTEAFF. The CDR3 DNA is TGTGCCAGCAGTTCGAACGGTGGCTCCATGAACACTGAAGCTTTCTTT.

This clonotype was observed a handful of times. The chain combines TRBV18 with TRBJ2-1; 9 bases fit TRBD2. Germline V gene lookup returns CDR1 KGHSH and CDR2 LQKENI. Trimming cost V 2 bases and J 7 bases; bases outside gene matches: 6. This CDR3 is 15 amino acids long. DNA of the CDR3: TGTGCCAGCTCACCAAGGGTAGCGGGGGAAAATGAGCAGTTCTTC. The encoded protein is CASSPRVAGENEQFF.

V is TRBV3-1 and J is TRBJ1-5, with D uncertain. The germline V and J ends were trimmed by 0 bases and 5 bases, with 8 bases remaining between them. This CDR3 spans 14 amino acids. Germline values: CDR1 LGHDT, CDR2 YNNKEL (reference sequence). CDR3 sequence (DNA): TGTGCCAGCAGCCAAGACAGAGGACATCAGCCCCAGCATTTT. This gives the protein CASSQDRGHQPQHF.

The sample holds a few counts of this clonotype. The germline gene is not matched at one end of the junction; a read error may be the cause. The CDR3 coding sequence is TGTGCCAGCAGTTTAGCCGGGACAGGGGGCAGTGGCTATACCTTC. It translates to CASSLAGTGGSGYTF. The rearrangement links TRBV27 to TRBJ1-2; 12 bases line up with TRBD1. This CDR3 is built from 15 residues. Germline V gene data show CDR1 as MNHEY and CDR2 as SMNVEV (reference sequence).

This clonotype was detected only a few times. The gene calls are TRBV5-1 and TRBJ1-2; TRBD1 aligns across 9 bases. J was trimmed by 2 bases and V by 3 bases; bases with no gene match: 11. Germline CDR1 and CDR2: SGHRS and YFSETQ. CDR3 length: 17 amino acids. CDR3 DNA: TGCGCCAGCAGCTCATCCGGGACAGGGATTGGCAACTATGGCTACACCTTC. This encodes CASSSSGTGIGNYGYTF.

This sequence joins TRBV2 and TRBJ2-3, with D tentatively TRBD2 (5 bases). V was cut by 8 bases and J by 4 bases, with 13 bases left in between. CDR3 size: 13 residues. The germline V gene has CDR1 SNHLY and CDR2 FYNNEI. The CDR3 is CASQSTRPDTQYF. CDR3 nucleotides: TGTGCCAGCCAGTCCACTAGACCAGATACGCAGTATTTT.

The chain joins TRBV15 to TRBJ2-7; no definite D call. This CDR3 has 11 residues. The germline V gene has CDR1 LNHNV and CDR2 YYDKDF (reference sequence). Trimming took off 2 bases at V and 7 bases at J, with 6 bases between the two ends. CDR3: CATSRSREQYF. The CDR3 region has the DNA TGTGCCACCAGCAGATCCAGGGAGCAGTACTTC.

This chain uses TRBV6-1 with TRBJ1-2; 9 bases align to TRBD1. CDR3 length: 14 amino acids. Germline CDR1 reads MNHNS; CDR2 reads SASEGT. With V trimmed by 6 bases and J by 4 bases, 6 bases remained unmatched. The CDR3 coding sequence is TGTGCCAGCAGCAGGGACAGGGTCGGCTATGGCTACACCTTC. It translates to CASSRDRVGYGYTF.

The chain carries TRBV2 and TRBJ2-5, with TRBD2 matching 9 bases. V trimming: 6 bases; J trimming: 5 bases; junction bases outside the gene matches: 4. Germline V gene lookup returns CDR1 SNHLY and CDR2 FYNNEI. The length of the CDR3 is 13 residues. In DNA, the CDR3 is TGTGCCAGCAGACTCGGACTAGCGGAGACCCAGTACTTC. This encodes CASRLGLAETQYF.

This clonotype was observed a handful of times. This CDR3 is CSASLSRTNTGELFF. As DNA, the CDR3 is TGCAGTGCTAGCCTCTCTAGAACGAACACCGGGGAGCTGTTTTTT. The chain has TRBV20-1 and TRBJ2-2; no firm D call. The CDR3 consists of 15 residues. The V end lost 3 bases, the J end lost 0 bases, and 11 bases lay between the germline ends. Per germline, CDR1 DFQATT and CDR2 SNEGSKA (reference sequence).

This clonotype was seen a handful of times. V gene TRBV5-1 combines with J gene TRBJ2-5; the match to TRBD1 covers 9 bases. The CDR3 spans 14 residues. Germline V gene data show CDR1 as SGHRS and CDR2 as YFSETQ. Trimming removed 4 bases from V and 9 bases from J; junction bases left unmatched: 10. CDR3 region: CASSADGTGRPQYF. The CDR3 nucleotides read TGCGCCAGCAGCGCGGATGGGACAGGGCGGCCCCAGTACTTC.

In this sample, this clonotype turned up a few times. This chain uses TRBV6-6 with TRBJ2-7, with D perhaps TRBD1 (6 bases). Germline V gene lookup returns CDR1 MNHNY and CDR2 SVGAGI (reference sequence). The germline V and J ends were trimmed by 6 bases and 4 bases, with 10 bases remaining between them. This CDR3 is 12 amino acids long. CDR3 residues: CASSLGQYEQYF. The CDR3 DNA is TGTGCCAGCAGCCTAGGACAGTACGAGCAGTACTTC.

The rearrangement uses TRBV12-3 or TRBV12-4 and TRBJ2-1; D might be TRBD2 (6 bases). V lost 4 bases to trimming and J lost 5 bases, with 12 bases between them. This CDR3 comprises 14 residues. CDR3 nucleotide sequence: TGTGCCAGCAGTTCAAGGGCGGGGCACAATGAGCAGTTCTTC. Its protein is CASSSRAGHNEQFF.

This clonotype was counted only a few times. CDR3 coding DNA: TGTGCCAGCAGTGCACAGGGGGCGCGGTATGGCTACACCTTC. It codes for CASSAQGARYGYTF. The chain employs TRBV28 and TRBJ1-2, with TRBD1 identical over 9 bases. CDR1 and CDR2 (germline): MDHEN, SYDVKM. The length of the CDR3 is 14 residues. The ends lost 5 bases at V and 5 bases at J; junction bases unmatched: 6.

This clonotype occurred a few times. The chain employs TRBV10-3 and TRBJ2-1; D is undetermined. With 6 bases removed from V and 7 bases from J, the gap between germline ends came to 7 bases. CDR3 length equals 11 residues. Germline values: CDR1 ENHRY, CDR2 SYGVKD. The CDR3 reads CAISQENEQFF. The DNA for the CDR3 is TGTGCCATCAGCCAGGAGAATGAGCAGTTCTTC.

Only a few counts were recorded for this clonotype. In DNA form, the CDR3 reads TGCGCCAGCAGCCAAGATTCCCCCGCCGGGGTGGGGCAGAACTACGAGCAGTACTTC. As protein: CASSQDSPAGVGQNYEQYF. V and J are TRBV4-1 and TRBJ2-7; the D gene could be TRBD1 or TRBD2 (5 bases each). Trimming removed 0 bases at V and 3 bases at J, with 24 bases between. Germline loops: CDR1 MGHRA, CDR2 YSYEKL. CDR3 length: 19 amino acids.

At least ten counts were recorded for this clonotype. This sequence joins TRBV5-1 and TRBJ2-1, with a tentative D call TRBD1 (5 bases). CDR1 is SGHRS, CDR2 YFSETQ, per germline. V was cut by 3 bases and J by 2 bases, with 12 bases left in between. The CDR3 sequence is 15 residues long. This chain's CDR3 is CASSSSGATYNEQFF. CDR3 DNA sequence: TGCGCCAGCAGCTCCAGTGGGGCCACCTACAATGAGCAGTTCTTC.

The chain recombines TRBV20-1 with TRBJ2-7, with D maybe TRBD2 (6 bases). V lost 6 bases, J lost 0 bases, and 18 bases lay in between. Germline values: CDR1 DFQATT, CDR2 SNEGSKA (reference sequence). This CDR3 contains 15 residues. The CDR3 nucleotides are TGCAGTGCGAGAAGTCGCGGGGAAAGCTCCTACGAGCAGTACGTC. Protein: CSARSRGESSYEQYV.

The chain joins TRBV4-1 to TRBJ1-6, with a weak D call TRBD1 (5 bases). The CDR3 is 14 amino acids. CDR1 is MGHRA and CDR2 is YSYEKL in the germline V gene. Trimming pared 0 bases from V and 8 bases from J, leaving 8 bases between. CDR3 loop: CASSQEVGDSPLHF. The CDR3 DNA reads as TGCGCCAGCAGCCAAGAGGTGGGGGATTCACCCCTCCACTTT.

This clonotype was seen many times. The V and J genes are TRBV3-1 and TRBJ1-6; D is unresolved. This CDR3 has 13 residues. V lost 2 bases to trimming and J lost 10 bases, with 9 bases between them. The V gene's germline CDR1 is LGHDT and CDR2 YNNKEL (reference sequence). The CDR3 sequence is CASSQQLGSPLHF. The CDR3 region has the DNA TGTGCCAGCAGCCAACAGTTAGGGTCACCCCTCCACTTT.

This clonotype was found many times. This chain joins TRBV2 and TRBJ2-7, with no clear D. The CDR3 is 11 amino acids. The V end was cut by 4 bases, the J end by 6 bases, with 7 bases between. Germline V CDR1 and CDR2: SNHLY, FYNNEI. The DNA of the CDR3 is TGTGCCAGCAGTGCGGCTTTCGAGCAGTACTTC. The encoded protein is CASSAAFEQYF.

This clonotype was found many times. V gene TRBV12-3 or TRBV12-4 combines with J gene TRBJ2-3, with D maybe TRBD1 (5 bases). This CDR3 is built from 15 residues. The V gene lost 1 base and the J gene lost 1 base, with 9 bases spanning the gap. The chain's CDR3 is CASSLVGAGTDTQYF. CDR3 nucleotide sequence: TGTGCCAGCAGTTTAGTAGGGGCTGGCACAGATACGCAGTATTTT.

This clonotype was counted only a few times. This chain links TRBV6-1 with TRBJ1-3; perhaps TRBD1 as D (6 bases). The CDR3 is 18 residues long. Germline CDR1 MNHNS, CDR2 SASEGT. The V gene lost 0 bases and the J gene lost 2 bases, with 17 bases spanning the gap. The CDR3 sequence: CASSEAGAGKGTGNTIYF. For the CDR3, the DNA is TGTGCCAGCAGTGAAGCGGGGGCAGGGAAGGGGACTGGAAACACCATATATTTT.

This clonotype has a handful of counts. V gene TRBV20-1 combines with J gene TRBJ1-4; maybe TRBD1 (6 bases). The germline V and J ends were trimmed by 0 bases and 3 bases, with 17 bases remaining between them. Looked up from germline, CDR1 is DFQATT and CDR2 is SNEGSKA (reference sequence). The CDR3 has 17 amino acids. CDR3 sequence reads: CSAREYYTGNANEKLFF. The CDR3 bases are TGCAGTGCTAGAGAGTATTATACAGGGAACGCTAATGAAAAACTGTTTTTT.

This clonotype was recorded a few times. The CDR3 bases are TGCAGGGTGTCAGGGGCCAATGAGCAGTTCTTC. Protein: CRVSGANEQFF. The chain uses TRBV20-1 and TRBJ2-1; TRBD1 might be the D (6 bases). Germline V lookup: CDR1 DFQATT, CDR2 SNEGSKA (reference sequence). This CDR3 is 11 amino acids long.

The chain has TRBV6-1 and TRBJ2-7; D not certain. From germline, CDR1 is MNHNS and CDR2 SASEGT. V lost 1 base to trimming and J lost 7 bases, with 14 bases between them. The CDR3 has 14 residues. In DNA, the CDR3 is TGTGCCAGCAGTGAAGGTCTTGGGGTTTCGGAGCAGTACGTC. Its protein is CASSEGLGVSEQYV.